This T cell receptor (beta chain) came from a study of chemoradiotherapy in HPV16-positive cancers. This clone has just a few counts. Its antigen is unidentified. Findings and caveats of the study: HPV-specific T cells were functionally defined from only two HPV16-positive patients. In HPV16-positive patients, HPV-responsive T-cell expansion tracked better recurrence-free survival. Candidate HPV-specific clones and E7-related TCR motifs grew in tumor during treatment.

Method: immunoSEQ multiplex PCR; TCRdb's copy keeps in-frame clones and lacks some. Here the sample spans some 14,000 clones, 69% being singletons. CDR3 size: 13 residues. Germline-derived CDR1 and CDR2 are SGHKS and YYEKEE (reference sequence). Trimming cost V 4 bases and J 4 bases, with 8 bases left between them. The receptor comes from a human donor with HPV-associated anogenital cancer. Specimen collection occurred from a patient who underwent chemoradiotherapy. The rearrangement uses TRBV5-5 and TRBJ1-4; tentatively, D is TRBD1 (5 bases). CDR3 residues: CASSTGNNEKLFF. Here the CDR3 DNA reads TGTGCCAGCAGCACAGGAAATAATGAAAAACTGTTTTTT.